This T cell receptor (beta chain) appears in the sequencing data of a study of blood T cell repertoires in COVID-19. Overall study: Acute and convalescent COVID-19 specimens originated in the United States, Italy and Spain. In each case, the material was cDNA or gDNA derived from T cells, B-cell-depleted T cells, or PBMCs.

How the authors handled the data: Reference gene primer amplification in the assay estimated nucleated cell counts. Clones were sequenced by immunoSEQ multiplex PCR, and TCRdb holds only the in-frame ones, with some missing. V and J calls and clone size are those listed in that table; D and trimming were worked out from the DNA. The data show 130,000 or so clones, 88% seen once. CDR3 size: 15 residues. Germline V gives CDR1 SEHNR, CDR2 FQNEAQ (reference sequence). The trim removed 1 base at V and 5 bases at J, leaving 7 bases unmatched. The sample was peripheral blood. The chain employs TRBV7-9 and TRBJ1-1; 7 bases align to TRBD1. This clonotype originated in an older woman with acute or convalescent COVID-19. CDR3 loop: CASSLEEGAGTEAFF. CDR3 bases: TGTGCCAGCAGCTTAGAGGAGGGGGCTGGGACTGAAGCTTTCTTT. Based on the CDR3 plus reference TRBV7-9 and TRBJ1-1, the full variable domain is DTGVSQNPRHKITKRGQNVTFRCDPISEHNRLYWYRQTLGQGPEFLTYFQNEAQLEKSRLLSDRFSAERPKGSFSTLEIQRTEQGDSAMYLCASSLEEGAGTEAFFGQGTRLTVV.